What follows is one TCR beta chain and its context. It lacks a known antigen. The library was obtained by 5' RACE. The input for every TCR library was 3,500 to 4,000 ng of total RNA. For each sample, cDNA synthesis with SMARTScribe reverse transcriptase was split into eight separate reactions. During cDNA synthesis, template switching introduced unique molecular identifiers that contained a 6-nucleotide sample barcode. Two nested PCRs of approximately 16 and 10 cycles amplified the TCRalpha and TCRbeta cDNA, and bead purification followed each PCR. Before amplification, the cDNA was treated with uracil DNA-glycosylase and purified using the QIAquick PCR purification kit. The second PCR was the step at which Illumina TruSeq-compatible adapters and sample-specific barcodes were added. Library quality and concentration were checked on TapeStation and Qubit, and libraries were pooled at 4.5 to 5.5 ng each. The pooled libraries were sequenced with 2 x 100 bp reads and custom sequencing primers on an Illumina HiSeq2500 single-index Rapid Run. The authors' pipeline ran thus. PCR and sequencing errors were corrected by UMI-based consensus assembly using MiGEC version 1.2.6. V(D)J alignment, clonotype assembly and CDR3 extraction were performed with MiXCR version 2.1.1. Normalisation of gene usage, clonotype sharing and MAIT/NKT TCR abundance was achieved by analysing the top 1000, 10 000 and 20 000 clonotypes per sample. After downsampling to 27 000 UMIs, diversity was calculated as the inverse Simpson index using the vegan R package. Paired Mann-Whitney U tests were applied to discordant twin pairs, and Benjamini-Hochberg correction was used for multiple testing. TCRdb reprocessed the public reads and reports one entry per CDR3 protein sequence, without DNA. These V and J calls are TCRdb output, not the study's own analysis. This sample's table has entries for just over 300,000 distinct CDR3 sequences. The top ten hold roughly 5.2% of the sample.

From each donor, a 2.5 ml peripheral blood sample was drawn into PAXgene tubes and stored at -80 degrees C. Total RNA was isolated from whole blood with the PAXgene blood miRNA kit on an automated QIAcube, without T cell sorting. Peripheral blood from monozygotic twin pairs, either concordant or discordant for inflammatory bowel disease, underwent deep TCRalpha and TCRbeta repertoire profiling that used unique molecular barcoding. For every twin pair, smoking habits were documented, and each individual was categorised as a current, former or never smoker. The entry originates in a study of monozygotic twins with inflammatory bowel disease (dated by TCRdb to 2018 to 2020). Regarding the complete study: In total, 28 monozygotic twin pairs made up the full study: 19 Danish pairs, all IBD-discordant, plus nine German pairs, of which four were IBD-concordant and five were IBD-discordant. The search for disease-associated traits relied mainly on comparing IBD patients with their genetically identical healthy co-twins within discordant pairs. Each individual had, on average, about 151 000 unique TCRalpha sequences and 181 000 unique TCRbeta sequences available for analysis.

General study outcomes and caveats: IBD patients shared fewer clonotypes with other individuals than healthy twins did, most markedly in patients showing signs of disease activity. Different T cell subtypes could not be distinguished in the analysis. No single strong signal or clonotype linked to IBD turned up in the results, so the idea that one exists was not supported. TCRbeta repertoire diversity, by inverse Simpson index, was decreased in IBD patients compared with their healthy co-twins. Repertoire similarity did not differ between concordant and discordant twins, possibly due to limited statistical power. Background noise and inter-individual variability may have been introduced into the repertoires by the differing immunosuppressive treatments among patients.

The CDR3 sequence holds 18 residues, the cysteine and phenylalanine included. DNA is not recorded here. This receptor was taken from a human donor with ulcerative colitis or Crohn's disease, or a healthy co-twin of an affected twin (not recorded which). Sequencing was performed on blood. The chain is assembled from TRBV12-3 or TRBV12-4 and TRBJ2-6; TCRdb's assignment of TRBD1 cannot be checked, as there is no DNA. For the CDR3, the sequence is CASSNTRWGRSGANVLTF.